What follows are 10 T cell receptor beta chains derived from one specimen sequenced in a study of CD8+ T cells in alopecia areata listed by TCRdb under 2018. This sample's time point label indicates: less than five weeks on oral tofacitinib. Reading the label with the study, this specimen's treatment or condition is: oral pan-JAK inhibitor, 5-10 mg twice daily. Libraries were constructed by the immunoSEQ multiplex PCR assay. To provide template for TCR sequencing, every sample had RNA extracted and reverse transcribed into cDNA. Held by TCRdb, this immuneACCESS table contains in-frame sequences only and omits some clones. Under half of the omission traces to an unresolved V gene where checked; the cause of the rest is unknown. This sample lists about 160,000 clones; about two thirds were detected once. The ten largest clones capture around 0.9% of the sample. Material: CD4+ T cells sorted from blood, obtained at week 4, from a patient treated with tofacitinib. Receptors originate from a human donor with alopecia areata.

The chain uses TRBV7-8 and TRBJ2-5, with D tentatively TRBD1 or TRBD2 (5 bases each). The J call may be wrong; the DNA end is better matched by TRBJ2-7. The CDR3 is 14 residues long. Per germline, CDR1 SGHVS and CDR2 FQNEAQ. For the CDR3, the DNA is TGTGCCAGCAGCCTCCGGGACCGCGCCTACGAGCAGTACTTC. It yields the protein CASSLRDRAYEQYF.

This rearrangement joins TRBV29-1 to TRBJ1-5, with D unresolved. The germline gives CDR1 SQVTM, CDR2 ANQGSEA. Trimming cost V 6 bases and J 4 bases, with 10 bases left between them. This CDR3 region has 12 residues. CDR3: CSVRGKNQPQHF. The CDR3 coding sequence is TGCAGCGTCCGCGGGAAGAATCAGCCCCAGCATTTT. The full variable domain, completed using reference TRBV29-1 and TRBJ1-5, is SAVISQKPSRDICQRGTSLTIQCQVDSQVTMMFWYRQQPGQSLTLIATANQGSEATYESGFVIDKFPISRPNLTFSTLTVSNMSPEDSSIYLCSVRGKNQPQHFGDGTRLSIL.

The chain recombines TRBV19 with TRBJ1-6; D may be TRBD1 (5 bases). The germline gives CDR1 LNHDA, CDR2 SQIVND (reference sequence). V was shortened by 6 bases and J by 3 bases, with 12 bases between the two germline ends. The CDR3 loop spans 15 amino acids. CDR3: CASRPSGGYNSPLHF. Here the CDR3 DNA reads TGTGCCAGTAGGCCCTCGGGGGGCTATAATTCACCCCTCCACTTT.

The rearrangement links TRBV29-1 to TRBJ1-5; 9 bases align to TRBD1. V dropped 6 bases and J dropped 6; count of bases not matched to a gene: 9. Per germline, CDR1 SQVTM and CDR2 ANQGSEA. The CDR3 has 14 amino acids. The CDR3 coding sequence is TGCAGCGTCCGGACAGGGGACAAGAGTCAGCCCCAGCATTTT. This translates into CSVRTGDKSQPQHF.

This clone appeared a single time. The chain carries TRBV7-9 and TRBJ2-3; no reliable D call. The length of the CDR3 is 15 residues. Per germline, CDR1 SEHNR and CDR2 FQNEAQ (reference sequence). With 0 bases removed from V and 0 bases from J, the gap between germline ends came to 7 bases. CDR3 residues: CASSLAPASTDTQYF. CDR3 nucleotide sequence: TGTGCCAGCAGCTTAGCGCCTGCTAGCACAGATACGCAGTATTTT. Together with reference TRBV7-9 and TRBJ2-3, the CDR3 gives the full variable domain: DTGVSQNPRHKITKRGQNVTFRCDPISEHNRLYWYRQTLGQGPEFLTYFQNEAQLEKSRLLSDRFSAERPKGSFSTLEIQRTEQGDSAMYLCASSLAPASTDTQYFGPGTRLTVL.

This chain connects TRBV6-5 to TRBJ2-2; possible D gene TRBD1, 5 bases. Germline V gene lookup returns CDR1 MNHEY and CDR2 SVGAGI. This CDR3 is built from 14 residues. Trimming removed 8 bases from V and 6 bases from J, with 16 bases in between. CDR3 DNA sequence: TGTGCCAGCCAGAGGACGCTGGGGCCCGGGGAGCTGTTTTTT. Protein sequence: CASQRTLGPGELFF.

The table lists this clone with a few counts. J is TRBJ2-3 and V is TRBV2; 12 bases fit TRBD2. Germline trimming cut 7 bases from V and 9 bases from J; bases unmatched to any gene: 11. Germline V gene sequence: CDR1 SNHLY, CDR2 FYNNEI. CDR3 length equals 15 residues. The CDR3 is CASIPYWTSGATQYF. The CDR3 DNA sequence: TGTGCCAGCATCCCCTATTGGACTAGCGGGGCCACGCAGTATTTT. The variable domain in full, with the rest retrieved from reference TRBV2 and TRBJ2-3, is EPEVTQTPSHQVTQMGQEVILRCVPISNHLYFYWYRQILGQKVEFLVSFYNNEISEKSEIFDDQFSVERPDGSNFTLKIRSTKLEDSAMYFCASIPYWTSGATQYFGPGTRLTVL.

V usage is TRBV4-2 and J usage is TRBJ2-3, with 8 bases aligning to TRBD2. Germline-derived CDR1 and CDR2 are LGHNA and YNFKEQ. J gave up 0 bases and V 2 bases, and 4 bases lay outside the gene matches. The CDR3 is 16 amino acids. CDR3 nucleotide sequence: TGTGCCAGCAGCCAAAATCTAGCGGGCAGCACAGATACGCAGTATTTT. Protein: CASSQNLAGSTDTQYF.

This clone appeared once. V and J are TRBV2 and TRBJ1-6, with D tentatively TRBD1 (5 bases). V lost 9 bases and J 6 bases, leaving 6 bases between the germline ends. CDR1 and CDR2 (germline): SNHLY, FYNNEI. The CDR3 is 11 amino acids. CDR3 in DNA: TGTGCCAGGGGACCTAATTCACCCCTCCACTTT. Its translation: CARGPNSPLHF.

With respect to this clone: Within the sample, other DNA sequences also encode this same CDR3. As DNA, the CDR3 is TGTGCCTGGAGGGTCTCTGGGGCCAACGTCCTGACTTTC. As protein: CAWRVSGANVLTF. The chain employs TRBV30 and TRBJ2-6; the D is unclear. CDR3 size: 13 residues. Trimming cost V 3 bases and J 0 bases, with 3 bases left between them. CDR1 GTSNPN and CDR2 SVGIG come from the germline V gene (reference sequence).